These 30 T cell receptor beta chains were sequenced from one sample in a study of CD8 T cells in Susac syndrome. RNA, at about 0.5 to 1 ug, was reverse transcribed with random hexamers. TCRdb fed the immunoSEQ multiplex PCR reads into MiXCR, producing one record per CDR3 protein. Found here are 150,000 to 200,000 distinct CDR3 sequences, roughly 92% of them singletons; the top ten hold approximately 0.09%. Sequenced input: CD4+ T cells from PBMCs. Receptors originate from a human donor with multiple sclerosis.

The gene calls are TRBV5-1 and TRBJ1-2; 7 bases are shared with TRBD1. Germline-derived CDR1 and CDR2 are SGHRS and YFSETQ. Germline trimming cut 0 bases from V and 4 bases from J; bases unmatched to any gene: 6. This CDR3 region has 15 residues. The CDR3 coding sequence is TGCGCCAGCAGCTTGGACAGGGGTATGATCTATGGCTACACCTTC. The encoded protein is CASSLDRGMIYGYTF.

The chain couples TRBV3-1 to TRBJ1-1, with D maybe TRBD1 (5 bases). V dropped 0 bases and J dropped 7 bases, with 6 bases sitting between them. From germline, CDR1 is LGHDT and CDR2 YNNKEL (reference sequence). The CDR3 totals 12 residues. The CDR3 loop is CASSQEGDEAFF. DNA for the CDR3: TGTGCCAGCAGCCAAGAGGGGGATGAAGCTTTCTTT.

The genes are TRBV5-6 and TRBJ2-7; D is uncertain. This CDR3 has 15 amino acids. Per the germline V gene, CDR1 is SGHDT and CDR2 is YYEEEE. With 2 bases removed from V and 0 bases from J, the gap between germline ends came to 12 bases. In nucleotides, the CDR3 is TGTGCCAGCAGCTTCCTCAGGACCAGCTCCTACGAGCAGTACTTC. Protein product: CASSFLRTSSYEQYF.

The chain employs TRBV20-1 and TRBJ2-2, with no clear D. The CDR3 consists of 16 residues. V dropped 0 bases and J dropped 4 bases, with 15 bases sitting between them. Germline CDR1 DFQATT, CDR2 SNEGSKA (reference sequence). The CDR3 bases are TGCAGTGCTAGAGAGGAGTGGCCGAAGGGCACCGGGGAGCTGTTTTTT. Amino acids: CSAREEWPKGTGELFF.

The V call is TRBV11-2, the J call TRBJ2-2; 7 bases map to TRBD1. Germline trimming cut 4 bases from V and 6 bases from J; bases unmatched to any gene: 2. CDR1 SGHAT and CDR2 FQNNGV come from the germline V gene. This CDR3 comprises 13 residues. CDR3 in amino acids: CASSYQGAGELFF. In nucleotides, the CDR3 is TGTGCCAGCAGCTATCAGGGGGCCGGGGAGCTGTTTTTT.

This sequence joins TRBV12-3 or TRBV12-4 and TRBJ2-7, with 8 nucleotides matching TRBD2. CDR3 length equals 13 residues. The ends lost 8 bases at V and 5 bases at J; junction bases unmatched: 8. Written as DNA, the CDR3 is TGTGCCAGCGAAGTAGCGGGATTAAACGAGCAGTACTTC. This codes for CASEVAGLNEQYF.

J is TRBJ2-1 and V is TRBV4-2; the D is unclear. CDR3 length: 15 amino acids. The germline V and J ends were trimmed by 0 bases and 0 bases, with 6 bases remaining between them. Germline CDR1 LGHNA, CDR2 YNFKEQ. CDR3 bases: TGTGCCAGCAGCCAAGATATCAGCTCCTACAATGAGCAGTTCTTC. This sequence encodes CASSQDISSYNEQFF.

V is TRBV30 and J is TRBJ1-2; D not certain. This CDR3 contains 12 residues. With 2 bases removed from V and 4 bases from J, the gap between germline ends came to 8 bases. CDR1 and CDR2 from the germline V gene are GTSNPN and SVGIG (reference sequence). CDR3 DNA: TGTGCCTGGAGTACAAAGGGCTATGGCTACACCTTC. It yields the protein CAWSTKGYGYTF.

This chain links TRBV27 with TRBJ2-3, with D possibly being TRBD2 (5 bases). The germline V gene encodes CDR1 MNHEY and CDR2 SMNVEV (reference sequence). The CDR3 is 14 residues long. V lost 4 bases to trimming and J lost 6 bases, with 14 bases between them. CDR3 DNA sequence: TGTGCCAGCAGTTCGGACTCCTTTTTCGATACGCAGTATTTT. It codes for CASSSDSFFDTQYF.

This clonotype has just one count. The rearrangement joins TRBV5-4 to TRBJ2-1; D is undetermined. The CDR3 length is 15 residues. Trimming took 0 bases from V and 0 from J, leaving 7 bases between them. From germline, CDR1 is SGHNT and CDR2 YYREEE (reference sequence). CDR3 in DNA: TGTGCCAGCAGCTTGGACAAAGTCTCCTACAATGAGCAGTTCTTC. Translating it yields CASSLDKVSYNEQFF.

The rearrangement links TRBV27 to TRBJ2-5, with D unresolved. The ends were cut back, 2 bases at V and 5 bases at J, with 9 bases in the middle. Germline CDR1 reads MNHEY; CDR2 reads SMNVEV (reference sequence). This CDR3 spans 13 amino acids. CDR3 residues: CASSLSRWETQYF. As DNA, the CDR3 is TGTGCCAGCAGTTTAAGTCGATGGGAGACCCAGTACTTC.

The genes are TRBV24-1 and TRBJ2-2; 10 bases map to TRBD2. CDR3 size: 15 residues. The V gene's germline CDR1 is KGHDR and CDR2 SFDVKD. V was clipped by 5 bases and J by 5 bases; unmatched bases: 4. CDR3 in amino acids: CATSGTSGETGELFF. CDR3 DNA sequence: TGTGCCACCAGTGGGACTAGCGGAGAGACCGGGGAGCTGTTTTTT.

This chain links TRBV30 with TRBJ1-1, with TRBD1 as a possible D gene (5 bases). Trimming stripped 2 bases from V and 1 base from J, with 14 bases between. This CDR3 contains 15 residues. Germline-derived CDR1 and CDR2 are GTSNPN and SVGIG (reference sequence). The CDR3: CAWSPRGLRNTEAFF. In DNA form, the CDR3 reads TGTGCCTGGAGTCCGAGGGGATTAAGGAACACTGAAGCTTTCTTT.

This clonotype was counted between two and nine times. This sequence joins TRBV2 and TRBJ2-5; TRBD2 is a possible D gene (5 bases). Looked up from germline, CDR1 is SNHLY and CDR2 is FYNNEI. The CDR3 sequence is 14 residues long. The ends were cut back, 4 bases at V and 1 base at J, with 10 bases in the middle. CDR3 bases: TGTGCCAGCAGTGCGGGATTTCGCCAAGAGACCCAGTACTTC. This translates into CASSAGFRQETQYF. The variable domain in full, with the rest retrieved from reference TRBV2 and TRBJ2-5, is EPEVTQTPSHQVTQMGQEVILRCVPISNHLYFYWYRQILGQKVEFLVSFYNNEISEKSEIFDDQFSVERPDGSNFTLKIRSTKLEDSAMYFCASSAGFRQETQYFGPGTRLLVL.

The CDR3 DNA follows: TGTGCCAGCAGCACCCGGGACGGCTACGAGCAGTACTTC. Translated, it gives CASSTRDGYEQYF. The chain joins TRBV7-8 to TRBJ2-7; possibly TRBD1 or TRBD2 for D (5 bases each). The ends were cut back, 5 bases at V and 3 bases at J, with 11 bases in the middle. CDR1 and CDR2 (germline): SGHVS, FQNEAQ. The CDR3 runs 13 residues. Full variable domain (rest looked up from reference TRBV7-8 and TRBJ2-7): GAGVSQSPRYKVAKRGQDVALRCDPISGHVSLFWYQQALGQGPEFLTYFQNEAQLDKSGLPSDRFFAERPEGSVSTLKIQRTQQEDSAVYLCASSTRDGYEQYFGPGTRLTVT.

The rearrangement joins TRBV30 to TRBJ2-2; D unclear. Trimming cost V 4 bases and J 1 base, with 7 bases left between them. CDR1 is GTSNPN and CDR2 is SVGIG in the germline V gene (reference sequence). The CDR3 totals 13 residues. CDR3 DNA sequence: TGTGCCTGGACACGGAGGAACACCGGGGAGCTGTTTTTT. Its protein is CAWTRRNTGELFF.

The chain joins TRBV28 to TRBJ2-1, with D perhaps matching TRBD2 (5 bases). The V and J ends lost 6 bases and 8 bases respectively, with 23 bases between them. From germline, CDR1 is MDHEN and CDR2 SYDVKM. The CDR3 loop spans 16 amino acids. The chain's CDR3 is CASRNSLGGSIDEQFF. The CDR3 DNA sequence: TGTGCCAGCAGGAACTCTCTTGGTGGGAGTATCGATGAGCAGTTCTTC.

This clonotype occurred once. This chain links TRBV5-1 with TRBJ2-2; no clear D. Trimming pared 6 bases from V and 0 bases from J, leaving 12 bases between. CDR3 length: 15 residues. The germline V gene has CDR1 SGHRS and CDR2 YFSETQ. The CDR3 here is CASTQRVANTGELFF. The CDR3 region has the DNA TGCGCCAGCACCCAGAGAGTGGCGAACACCGGGGAGCTGTTTTTT.

The chain recombines TRBV7-8 with TRBJ1-5, with D possibly TRBD1 on 5 matching bases. The CDR3 is 13 amino acids. The V and J ends lost 5 bases and 7 bases respectively, with 12 bases between them. Germline CDR1 SGHVS, CDR2 FQNEAQ. The CDR3: CASSIDRAQPQHF. CDR3 in DNA: TGTGCCAGCAGCATAGACAGAGCCCAGCCCCAGCATTTT.

The V call is TRBV20-1, the J call TRBJ2-1; a weak D match, TRBD2 (5 bases). The CDR3 consists of 14 residues. From germline, CDR1 is DFQATT and CDR2 SNEGSKA (reference sequence). Trimming cost V 7 bases and J 4 bases, with 17 bases left between them. The CDR3 DNA reads TGCAGTGGCTCGCTACGGGGTTTTTACAATGAGCAGTTCTTC. Encoded protein: CSGSLRGFYNEQFF.

The chain carries TRBV29-1 and TRBJ1-1; TRBD1 matches at 12 bases. V lost 6 bases and J lost 0; bases outside the gene matches: 8. The CDR3 runs to 16 residues. CDR1 is SQVTM, CDR2 ANQGSEA, per germline. The CDR3 sequence: CSVVGTGGAMNTEAFF. The CDR3 coding sequence is TGCAGCGTCGTCGGGACAGGGGGCGCGATGAACACTGAAGCTTTCTTT.

This clonotype was seen just once. This chain connects TRBV5-1 to TRBJ1-4; D remains ambiguous. Germline CDR1 and CDR2: SGHRS and YFSETQ. V dropped 0 bases and J dropped 5 bases, with 8 bases sitting between them. This CDR3 comprises 14 residues. The CDR3 protein is CASSLVAGNEKLFF. The DNA of the CDR3 is TGCGCCAGCAGCTTGGTAGCCGGGAATGAAAAACTGTTTTTT.

The chain combines TRBV20-1 with TRBJ1-1; D may be TRBD1 (5 bases). CDR3 length: 14 residues. In germline, CDR1 is DFQATT, CDR2 SNEGSKA (reference sequence). Trimming cost V 6 bases and J 4 bases, with 18 bases left between them. This CDR3 reads CSAQWGSMGTEAFF. The CDR3 coding sequence is TGCAGTGCGCAATGGGGGAGTATGGGCACTGAAGCTTTCTTT.

This clonotype is a singleton in its sample. The rearrangement links TRBV18 to TRBJ1-1; D uncertain. The V gene lost 3 bases and the J gene lost 3 bases, with 11 bases spanning the gap. Looked up from germline, CDR1 is KGHSH and CDR2 is LQKENI. The CDR3 is 14 residues long. The CDR3 DNA sequence: TGTGCCAGCTCACCGTCTCTTCAGGACACTGAAGCTTTCTTT. Translated, it gives CASSPSLQDTEAFF. Filled out from reference TRBV18 and TRBJ1-1, the complete variable domain reads NAGVMQNPRHLVRRRGQEARLRCSPMKGHSHVYWYRQLPEEGLKFMVYLQKENIIDESGMPKERFSAEFPKEGPSILRIQQVVRGDSAAYFCASSPSLQDTEAFFGQGTRLTVV.

This chain joins TRBV10-2 and TRBJ1-1; possibly TRBD1 for D (6 bases). The germline V gene has CDR1 WSHSY and CDR2 SAAADI. The CDR3 loop spans 14 amino acids. The germline V and J ends were trimmed by 6 bases and 5 bases, with 16 bases remaining between them. CDR3 amino acids: CASSIPGARTEAFF. For the CDR3, the DNA is TGCGCCAGCAGCATACCGGGGGCCAGGACTGAAGCTTTCTTT.

This chain joins TRBV7-2 and TRBJ2-1; 13 bases are shared with TRBD2. CDR1 and CDR2 from the germline V gene are SGHTA and FQGNSA. V shed 4 bases, J shed 12 bases, and the junction held 6 bases outside the gene matches. The CDR3 is 14 amino acids. The CDR3 coding sequence is TGTGCCAGCAGCTCGGGACTAGCGGGAACTCGGCAGTTCTTC. It translates to CASSSGLAGTRQFF. The variable domain in full, with the rest retrieved from reference TRBV7-2 and TRBJ2-1, is GAGVSQSPSNKVTEKGKDVELRCDPISGHTALYWYRQSLGQGLEFLIYFQGNSAPDKSGLPSDRFSAERTGGSVSTLTIQRTQQEDSAVYLCASSSGLAGTRQFFGPGTRLTVL.

The sample holds a few counts of this clonotype. This chain joins TRBV6-6 and TRBJ2-3; 7 bases fit TRBD1. This CDR3 is built from 12 residues. Trimming took 6 bases from V and 9 from J; bases not matched to a gene: 6. Germline V gene lookup returns CDR1 MNHNY and CDR2 SVGAGI (reference sequence). The CDR3 region is CASRTDRETQYF. As DNA, the CDR3 is TGTGCCAGCAGGACTGACAGGGAGACGCAGTATTTT.

The chain employs TRBV20-1 and TRBJ1-1; tentative D call: TRBD1 (5 bases). V was shortened by 3 bases and J by 6 bases, with 17 bases between the two germline ends. Germline V gives CDR1 DFQATT, CDR2 SNEGSKA (reference sequence). This CDR3 contains 14 residues. The CDR3 is CSASSGVVWAEAFF. CDR3 coding DNA: TGCAGTGCTAGCTCGGGGGTAGTTTGGGCTGAAGCTTTCTTT.

The V and J genes are TRBV24-1 and TRBJ2-1; 10 bases are shared with TRBD2. The CDR3 runs 17 residues. Trimming removed 4 bases from V and 2 bases from J; junction bases left unmatched: 7. CDR1 is KGHDR and CDR2 is SFDVKD in the germline V gene. CDR3 amino acids: CATSDPWTSGAYNEQFF. CDR3 DNA: TGTGCCACCAGTGACCCCTGGACTAGCGGAGCCTACAATGAGCAGTTCTTC.

This chain joins TRBV27 and TRBJ2-2, with D perhaps TRBD2 (6 bases). This CDR3 has 15 residues. Per germline, CDR1 MNHEY and CDR2 SMNVEV (reference sequence). Trimming stripped 5 bases from V and 2 bases from J, with 12 bases between. In DNA, the CDR3 is TGTGCCAGCAGTGCGGGACTGCTCAACACCGGGGAGCTGTTTTTT. This codes for CASSAGLLNTGELFF.